The source of this T cell receptor (beta chain) is a study of T cell repertoires in cytomegalovirus infection (dated by TCRdb to the late 2010s). With regard to the full study: Alongside well-studied HLA-B-restricted epitopes, the peptide stimulations were aimed at recently identified HLA-C-restricted CMV epitopes, whose presentation resists viral immunomodulation. Donor HLA type was relevant to the analysis, because carriage of CMV infection together with the matching HLA type was indicated by public TCR beta signatures.

The investigation overall reported the following: The ex vivo response was dominated by HLA-C-restricted CMV-specific TCR beta clonotypes, and the single most frequent clonotype in two of eight donors was supplied by these HLA-C-restricted clonotypes. In both this cohort and an independent cohort of several hundred donors, the cumulative frequency of public TCR beta family members distinguished carriers of CMV infection plus the relevant HLA type.

What this sample's treatment or condition label stands for: in vitro stimulation with specific CMV peptide epitopes to enrich CMV-specific T cells. Sequencing relied on an Illumina HiSeq 1500. The raw public data were reprocessed by TCRdb itself: fastp quality trimming at Q25, MiXCR clonotype calling, in-frame beta chains only. Rows with a matching CDR3 protein are joined into one entry that keeps the most common DNA and genes. The sample table holds 50,000 to 65,000 distinct CDR3 sequences, of which about a fifth were seen once. Roughly two thirds of the sample is in the top ten clones. A word on this clonotype: Its antigen is still unknown. No per-base quality is available; no much larger clone lies one base away.

V loses 5 bases of germline sequence and J loses 0 bases, and the interval between the two ends is 8 bases. The CDR3 starts with the cysteine, ends with the phenylalanine, and has 14 residues. Of all the DNA, just the CDR3 is kept, 42 bases in frame from base 1. The germline V gene (reference sequence) provides CDR1 MNHNY and CDR2 SVGAGI. The receptor comes from a human donor in good health (CMV status not recorded). Some clones in this sample may be carry-over from other donors' samples. The material was CD8+ T cells from cultured PBMCs, obtained from culture after CMV antigen stimulation. Here the chain combines TRBV6-6 and TRBJ1-5; tentative D gene TRBD1, with 5 bases matching. DNA sequence: TGTGCCAGCAGTAACCAGGGTAGCAATCAGCCCCAGCATTTT. Its translation is CASSNQGSNQPQHF.